What follows is one T cell receptor beta chain and its context. Here immunoSEQ multiplex PCR was the method, and the copy in TCRdb shows in-frame clones only, minus some. The repertoire includes roughly 680,000 clones, roughly 90% of them detected once, and around 1.4% sits in the top ten. The sample's treatment: around 19 received Ad26.COV2.S at low or high dose, single or two shots; five or six received placebo; per-sample allocation not given. Sample collection was performed on day 63 after the first vaccine or placebo injection. Donor was an adult aged 18-55 years in Boston. This CDR3 is built from 14 residues. Germline-derived CDR1 and CDR2 are LNHDA and SQIVND (reference sequence). V shed 4 bases and J 6 bases; nucleotides not matched to a gene: 6. The data were obtained in a study of Ad26.COV2.S vaccination and SARS-CoV-2 variants.

This receptor was identified in a person between 18 and 59 years old who received the Ad26.COV2.S COVID-19 vaccine or a placebo. Sequences were derived from peripheral blood, sampled in a trial of Ad26.COV2.S vaccine versus placebo. The chain links TRBV19 to TRBJ1-5; 7 nucleotides match TRBD1. Here the CDR3 DNA reads TGTGCCAGTAGTACCGACAGGGTCGGTCAGCCCCAGCATTTT. This translates into CASSTDRVGQPQHF.